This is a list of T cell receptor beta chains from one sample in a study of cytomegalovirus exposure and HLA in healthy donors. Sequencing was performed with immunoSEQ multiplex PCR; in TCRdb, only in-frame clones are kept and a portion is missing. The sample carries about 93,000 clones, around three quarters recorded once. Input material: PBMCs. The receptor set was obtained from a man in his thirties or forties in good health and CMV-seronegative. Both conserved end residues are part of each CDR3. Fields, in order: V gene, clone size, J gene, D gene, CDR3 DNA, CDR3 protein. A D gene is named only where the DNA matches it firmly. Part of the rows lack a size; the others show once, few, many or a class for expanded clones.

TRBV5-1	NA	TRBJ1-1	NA	TGCGCCAGCAGCTTGGACAGATTCACTGAAGCTTTCTTT	CASSLDRFTEAFF
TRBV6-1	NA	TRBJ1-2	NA	TGTGCCAGCAGTGAAGTACACAGCTACTCCGCTAACTATGGCTACACCTTC	CASSEVHSYSANYGYTF
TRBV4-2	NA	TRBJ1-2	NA	TGTGCCAGCAGCCAAACCACAGGAGTCTATGGCTACACCTTC	CASSQTTGVYGYTF
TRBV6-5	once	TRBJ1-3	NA	TGTGCCAGCAGGGATAGGGGAGGGGCTGGAAACACCATATATTTT	CASRDRGGAGNTIYF
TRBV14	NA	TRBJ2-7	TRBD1	TGTGCCAGCAGCCAGGGACAGTCCTACGAGCAGTACTTC	CASSQGQSYEQYF
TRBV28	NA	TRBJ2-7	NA	TGTGCCAGCAGTTCGCCATCGACAGGTGCCTACGAGCAGTACTTC	CASSSPSTGAYEQYF
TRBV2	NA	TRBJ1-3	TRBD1	TGTGCCAGCAGGCCCCGACAGGGGACTGGAAACACCATATATTTT	CASRPRQGTGNTIYF
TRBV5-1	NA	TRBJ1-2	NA	TGCGCCAGCAGCTGGGGGGACATGAGCGGGGTTGGCTATGGCTACACCTTC	CASSWGDMSGVGYGYTF
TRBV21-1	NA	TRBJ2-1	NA	TGTGCCAGCAGCAAGGCTTGGGGCAGGGCTGACTACAATGAGCAGTTCTTC	CASSKAWGRADYNEQFF
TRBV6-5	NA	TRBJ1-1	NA	TGTGCCAGCAGTATCATACAGGGATCTGAAGCTTTCTTT	CASSIIQGSEAFF
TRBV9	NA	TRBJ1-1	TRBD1	TGTGCCAGCAGCGTCACAGGGGGCACTGAAGCTTTCTTT	CASSVTGGTEAFF
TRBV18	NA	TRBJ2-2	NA	TGTGCCAGCTCACCGGGGGCACAGGCCACCGGGGAGCTGTTTTTT	CASSPGAQATGELFF
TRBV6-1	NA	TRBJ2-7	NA	TGTGCCAGCAGTGGCGAGGCGGGGTCCTCCTACGAGCAGTATTTC	CASSGEAGSSYEQYF
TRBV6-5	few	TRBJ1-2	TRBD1	TGTGCCAGCAGTAGAGACAGGGGGCCTAGCTACACCTTC	CASSRDRGPSYTF
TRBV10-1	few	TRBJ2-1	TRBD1	TGCGCCAGCAGTGAGTCGAAGGACAGGGCTAAGTATGAGCAGTTCTTC	CASSESKDRAKYEQFF